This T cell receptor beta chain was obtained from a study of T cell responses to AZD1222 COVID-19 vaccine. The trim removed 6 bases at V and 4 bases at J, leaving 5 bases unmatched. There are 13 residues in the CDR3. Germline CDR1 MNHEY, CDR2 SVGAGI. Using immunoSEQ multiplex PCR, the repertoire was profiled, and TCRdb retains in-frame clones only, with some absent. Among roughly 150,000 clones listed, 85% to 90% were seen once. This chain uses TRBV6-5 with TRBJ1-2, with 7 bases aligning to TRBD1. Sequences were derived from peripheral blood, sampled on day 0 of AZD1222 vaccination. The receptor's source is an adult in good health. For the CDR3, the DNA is TGTGCCAGCAGACAAAGGGGGCTCTATGGCTACACCTTC. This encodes CASRQRGLYGYTF.